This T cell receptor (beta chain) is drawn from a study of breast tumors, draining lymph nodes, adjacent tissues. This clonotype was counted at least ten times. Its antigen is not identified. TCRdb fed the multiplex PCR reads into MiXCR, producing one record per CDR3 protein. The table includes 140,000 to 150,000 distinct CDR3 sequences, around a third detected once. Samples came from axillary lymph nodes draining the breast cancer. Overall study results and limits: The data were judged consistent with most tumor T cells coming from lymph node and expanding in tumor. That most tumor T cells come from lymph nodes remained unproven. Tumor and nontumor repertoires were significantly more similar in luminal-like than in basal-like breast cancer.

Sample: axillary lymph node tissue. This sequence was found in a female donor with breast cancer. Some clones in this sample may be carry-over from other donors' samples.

The CDR3 loop is CASSEQVSSGNTIYF. The CDR3 region has the DNA TGTGCCAGCAGTGAGCAGGTGTCCTCTGGAAACACCATATATTTT. The chain recombines TRBV2 with TRBJ1-3; the D is unclear. The germline gives CDR1 SNHLY, CDR2 FYNNEI. Trimming took off 3 bases at V and 0 bases at J, with 9 bases between the two ends. The CDR3 runs to 15 residues.